This is a list of T cell receptor beta chains from one sample in a study of vaccination effects on CD4 cells after COVID-19. Profiled with immunoSEQ multiplex PCR; TCRdb holds only in-frame clones, not every one. Among around 40,000 clones listed, approximately 70% were seen once. These receptors' targets are unknown. The input for sequencing was CD4+ T cells from PBMCs cultured with a peptide pool, taken before COVID-19 vaccination. The receptors here all came from a human donor who had a prior SARS-CoV-2 infection. Both conserved end residues are part of each CDR3. Fields, in order: clone size, D gene, V gene, CDR3 protein. A D gene is named only where the DNA matches it firmly. Size values are once, few and many counts, or a class for expanded clones, and some rows have none.

size: -
D: -
V: TRBV13
CDR3: CASSSVGVRVGETQYF

size: -
D: -
V: TRBV9
CDR3: CASSVLTYNSPLHF

size: -
D: TRBD1
V: TRBV5-1
CDR3: CASSLRGQGGYTF

size: -
D: -
V: TRBV4-2
CDR3: CASSQGHGVGYSPLHF

size: -
D: -
V: TRBV2
CDR3: CASSGYGLDIQYF

size: -
D: TRBD1
V: TRBV6-5
CDR3: CASRRTGAEAFF

size: -
D: -
V: TRBV12-3/TRBV12-4
CDR3: CASSFRIQTLHF

size: -
D: -
V: TRBV5-1
CDR3: CASSLAGELMETQYF

size: -
D: TRBD1
V: TRBV7-9
CDR3: CASSLTGSSYEQYF

size: -
D: TRBD1
V: TRBV7-9
CDR3: CASSLGGDRGRTEAFF

size: -
D: -
V: TRBV6-6
CDR3: CASSRTVRYGYTF

size: -
D: TRBD1
V: TRBV24-1
CDR3: CATSDIDRGHEQYF

size: -
D: -
V: TRBV5-1
CDR3: CASSLLAAGAYEQYF

size: -
D: -
V: TRBV28
CDR3: CASSPHFNQPQHF

size: -
D: -
V: TRBV3-1/TRBV3-2
CDR3: CASSPLLAAHGSYEQYF

size: -
D: -
V: TRBV20-1
CDR3: CSASDHETSTDTQYF

size: -
D: -
V: TRBV11-2
CDR3: CASSVYGLGYGYTF

size: -
D: -
V: TRBV28
CDR3: CARAKPGEGYEQYF

size: -
D: -
V: TRBV19
CDR3: CASSQREATDTQYF

size: -
D: -
V: TRBV5-1
CDR3: CASSLTLQNTGELFF

size: -
D: TRBD1
V: TRBV4-3
CDR3: CASSPLQGNKAEAFF

size: -
D: TRBD1
V: TRBV18
CDR3: CASSQRTGNNSPLHF

size: -
D: -
V: TRBV14
CDR3: CASSQYQYYGYTF

size: once
D: TRBD2
V: TRBV18
CDR3: CASSPYAGLAGGPWDTQYF